These 12 T cell receptor beta chains were all obtained from the same sample, sequenced in a study of tissue T cells after allogeneic stem cell transplantation. The data were produced by immunoSEQ multiplex PCR, yet TCRdb's version contains in-frame clones alone and is incomplete. Of 25,000 to 30,000 clones in the sample, more than 80% were seen once. This specimen consisted of blood, obtained before transplantation. Receptor source: a male donor aged 60 or older who later had graft-versus-host disease after an allogeneic stem cell transplant.

This clone was picked up one time. The chain employs TRBV3-1 (or the pseudogene TRBV3-2) and TRBJ1-1; D not resolved. The CDR3 length is 12 residues. The germline gives CDR1 LGHDT, CDR2 YNNKEL (reference sequence). Between the trimmed V and J ends, which lost 7 bases and 9 bases, there was a span of 15 bases. The CDR3 is CASTETGGQAFF. As DNA, the CDR3 is TGTGCCAGCACCGAGACGGGAGGGCAAGCTTTCTTT.

This sequence joins TRBV3-1 (or the pseudogene TRBV3-2) and TRBJ2-1; D gene uncertain. This CDR3 is 16 amino acids long. Trimming cost V 4 bases and J 1 base, with 14 bases left between them. Per germline, CDR1 LGHDT and CDR2 YNNKEL (reference sequence). The CDR3: CASSPFLRLSYNEQFF. CDR3 in DNA: TGTGCCAGCAGCCCATTCCTTAGGTTGTCCTACAATGAGCAGTTCTTC.

This clone has only one observation. Here the CDR3 DNA reads TGTGCCAGCAGCCCTTCTTCAAATGGACACTCCCAGGGTGAGCAGTTCTTC. As protein: CASSPSSNGHSQGEQFF. The genes are TRBV3-1 (or the pseudogene TRBV3-2) and TRBJ2-1, with TRBD1 as a possible D gene (5 bases). The germline V gene has CDR1 LGHDT and CDR2 YNNKEL (reference sequence). The ends were cut back, 4 bases at V and 9 bases at J, with 25 bases in the middle. The CDR3 has 17 amino acids.

The chain is built from TRBV2 and TRBJ1-2, with 9 bases fitting TRBD1. The CDR3 covers 15 residues. Per the germline V gene, CDR1 is SNHLY and CDR2 is FYNNEI. With 5 bases clipped from V and 7 bases from J, the junction kept 11 bases outside the gene matches. CDR3 sequence: CASSRTGASVTGYTF. CDR3 coding DNA: TGTGCCAGCAGTAGGACAGGGGCCTCCGTGACTGGCTACACCTTC.

The V call is TRBV18, the J call TRBJ2-7, with 13 bases lining up with TRBD2. The CDR3 sequence is 15 residues long. Trimming removed 2 bases from V and 5 bases from J; junction bases left unmatched: 3. Looked up from germline, CDR1 is KGHSH and CDR2 is LQKENI. CDR3 bases: TGTGCCAGCTCACCAGGACTAGCGGGAGTTGACGAGCAGTACTTC. Translating it yields CASSPGLAGVDEQYF.

J is TRBJ2-5 and V is TRBV7-2; tentatively, D is TRBD1 (6 bases). The length of the CDR3 is 15 residues. Looked up from germline, CDR1 is SGHTA and CDR2 is FQGNSA. Between the trimmed V and J ends, which lost 5 bases and 2 bases, there was a span of 15 bases. CDR3 residues: CASSLGGLRQETQYF. The CDR3 nucleotides are TGTGCCAGCAGCCTAGGGGGTCTCCGTCAAGAGACCCAGTACTTC. Based on the CDR3 plus reference TRBV7-2 and TRBJ2-5, the full variable domain is GAGVSQSPSNKVTEKGKDVELRCDPISGHTALYWYRQSLGQGLEFLIYFQGNSAPDKSGLPSDRFSAERTGGSVSTLTIQRTQQEDSAVYLCASSLGGLRQETQYFGPGTRLLVL.

The chain employs TRBV7-9 and TRBJ1-3; unclear D gene. CDR1 is SEHNR and CDR2 is FQNEAQ in the germline V gene (reference sequence). The germline V and J ends were trimmed by 1 base and 4 bases, with 2 bases remaining between them. CDR3 length equals 12 residues. The chain's CDR3 is CASSLVGNTIYF. DNA of the CDR3: TGTGCCAGCAGCTTAGTGGGAAACACCATATATTTT. The whole variable domain, filled in from reference TRBV7-9 and TRBJ1-3, reads DTGVSQNPRHKITKRGQNVTFRCDPISEHNRLYWYRQTLGQGPEFLTYFQNEAQLEKSRLLSDRFSAERPKGSFSTLEIQRTEQGDSAMYLCASSLVGNTIYFGEGSWLTVV.

The rearrangement joins TRBV6-5 to TRBJ1-1, with D possibly being TRBD1 (6 bases). Germline V lookup: CDR1 MNHEY, CDR2 SVGAGI. V was shortened by 7 bases and J by 0 bases, with 9 bases between the two germline ends. The CDR3 covers 13 residues. Here the CDR3 DNA reads TGTGCCAGCACCCGGACAGTGAACACTGAAGCTTTCTTT. Protein: CASTRTVNTEAFF.

CDR3 region: CASSSAGGPVEQFF. The CDR3 coding sequence is TGCGCCAGCAGCTCAGCGGGAGGGCCGGTTGAGCAGTTCTTC. This chain joins TRBV5-1 and TRBJ2-1; TRBD2 agrees at 10 bases. V dropped 3 bases and J dropped 9; count of bases not matched to a gene: 6. The CDR3 runs to 14 residues. Germline V gives CDR1 SGHRS, CDR2 YFSETQ.

This sequence joins TRBV28 and TRBJ1-4; TRBD1 matches 7 bases. The CDR3 runs to 14 residues. Trimming removed 5 bases from V and 5 bases from J; junction bases left unmatched: 5. Per germline, CDR1 MDHEN and CDR2 SYDVKM. The chain's CDR3 is CASSPTGRNEKLFF. The CDR3, as DNA: TGTGCCAGCAGTCCGACAGGGAGGAATGAAAAACTGTTTTTT.

The V gene is TRBV14, the J gene TRBJ2-7; D is perhaps TRBD2 (6 bases). The CDR3 has 14 residues. Deletions cut 1 base from V and 4 bases from J, with 11 bases between. From germline, CDR1 is SGHDN and CDR2 FVKESK. Written as DNA, the CDR3 is TGTGCCAGCAGCCAAGGGAGGGGAAGGTACGAGCAGTACTTC. The encoded protein is CASSQGRGRYEQYF.

The chain employs TRBV6-6 and TRBJ1-5; a weak D match, TRBD1 (5 bases). V was trimmed by 5 bases and J by 1 base, leaving 18 bases between them. Germline values: CDR1 MNHNY, CDR2 SVGAGI (reference sequence). The CDR3 has 17 residues. The CDR3 DNA follows: TGTGCCAGCAGTCAAATAAGGCCCGGGGCCAGCAATCAGCCCCAGCATTTT. Protein sequence: CASSQIRPGASNQPQHF.